The clone carrying this T cell receptor beta chain was seen only a few times. This specimen belongs to a study of cytotoxic CD8 clonotypes in ibrutinib-treated CLL. Turning to the study itself: The authors obtained response samples at a median of around 11 months of treatment, range 6 to 36.

The repertoire was sequenced with immunoSEQ multiplex PCR; TCRdb's copy has only in-frame clones and lacks some. The table lists 200,000 or so clones, 70% to 75% of them singletons, with about 6.4% in the top ten. This CDR3 is built from 12 residues. The V gene's germline CDR1 is MGHDK and CDR2 SYGVNS. V lost 9 bases, J lost 8 bases, and 16 bases lay in between. This sequence joins TRBV25-1 and TRBJ1-2; the D gene is possibly TRBD1 (6 bases). This receptor was obtained from a human donor with chronic lymphocytic leukemia. This sample comprised PBMCs, obtained after 12 months of ibrutinib treatment. DNA of the CDR3: TGTGCCAGTCCTCCGACAGGCCTGGGCTACACCTTC. It encodes CASPPTGLGYTF.